Listed here are 20 T cell receptor beta chains from one sample, sequenced in a study of T cell repertoires in cytomegalovirus infection. These receptors are not linked to any known antigen. In TCRdb, the reads were re-called with MiXCR into one record per CDR3 protein. The data contain about half a million distinct CDR3 sequences, roughly a third of them singletons. The sequencing here drew on cultured PBMCs, taken from culture after CMV antigen stimulation. The receptors stem from a human donor in good health (CMV status not recorded). Some clones in this sample may be carry-over from other donors' samples.

This rearrangement joins TRBV5-1 to TRBJ2-1; possible D gene TRBD1, 7 bases. Looked up from germline, CDR1 is SGHRS and CDR2 is YFSETQ. The CDR3 runs to 16 residues. Trimming removed 4 bases at V and 5 bases at J, with 19 bases between. The CDR3 loop reads CASSRRAGGVNNEQFF. The DNA of the CDR3 is TGCGCCAGCAGCCGGAGGGCAGGGGGTGTTAACAATGAGCAGTTCTTC.

V gene TRBV6-6 combines with J gene TRBJ2-1, with 8 bases fitting TRBD1. CDR3 length: 16 amino acids. V dropped 2 bases and J dropped 8; count of bases not matched to a gene: 11. Germline-derived CDR1 and CDR2 are MNHNY and SVGAGI (reference sequence). CDR3 loop: CASSYPPGRGPYEQFF. The DNA of the CDR3 is TGTGCCAGCAGTTACCCCCCTGGCAGGGGGCCGTATGAGCAGTTCTTC.

This clonotype was picked up a small number of times. This chain uses TRBV6-6 with TRBJ2-7, with 10 nucleotides matching TRBD2. Germline trimming cut 2 bases from V and 4 bases from J; bases unmatched to any gene: 8. CDR3 length: 16 amino acids. The germline V gene has CDR1 MNHNY and CDR2 SVGAGI (reference sequence). CDR3 region: CASSYQASGRGYEQYV. The DNA for the CDR3 is TGTGCCAGCAGTTACCAGGCTAGCGGGAGAGGTTACGAGCAGTACGTC.

The J gene is TRBJ2-2, the V gene TRBV27, with 9 positions matching TRBD2. The CDR3 length is 15 residues. After removal of 3 bases from V and 5 bases from J, the junction contained 4 bases not matched to a gene. Looked up from germline, CDR1 is MNHEY and CDR2 is SMNVEV (reference sequence). In nucleotides, the CDR3 is TGTGCCAGCAGTTTCCTAGCGGGACCTACCGGGGAGCTGTTTTTT. Residues: CASSFLAGPTGELFF.

This clonotype has ten or more counts. DNA of the CDR3: TGTGCCAGCAGCTTAGGACTAGCGGGGATCGGTGGTCGGCAGTTCTTC. Protein sequence: CASSLGLAGIGGRQFF. This sequence joins TRBV7-2 and TRBJ2-1; 11 bases are a match to TRBD2. V lost 1 base to trimming and J lost 12 bases; unmatched junction nucleotides: 11. This CDR3 has 16 residues. Germline CDR1 is SGHTA and CDR2 is FQGNSA.

The CDR3 is CASSYAPTGVETEAFF. In DNA form, the CDR3 reads TGTGCCAGCAGTTACGCTCCGACAGGGGTGGAAACTGAAGCTTTCTTT. The J gene is TRBJ1-1, the V gene TRBV6-5; 8 bases are a match to TRBD1. The CDR3 runs to 16 residues. The germline V gene has CDR1 MNHEY and CDR2 SVGAGI. V shed 2 bases and J 5 bases; nucleotides not matched to a gene: 10.

The V and J genes are TRBV7-2 and TRBJ2-2; possible D gene TRBD1, 6 bases. The CDR3 has 18 amino acids. V was trimmed by 8 bases and J by 1 base, leaving 23 bases between them. Germline loops: CDR1 SGHTA, CDR2 FQGNSA. CDR3 sequence: CASAHFQGRVGNTGELFF. In DNA form, the CDR3 reads TGTGCCAGCGCCCATTTCCAGGGGCGTGTTGGGAACACCGGGGAGCTGTTTTTT.

This clonotype was counted between two and nine times. The chain combines TRBV14 with TRBJ2-1; 11 positions agree with TRBD2. The CDR3 runs 17 residues. J lost 6 bases, V lost 0 bases, and 7 bases had no gene match. Per the germline V gene, CDR1 is SGHDN and CDR2 is FVKESK. DNA of the CDR3: TGTGCCAGCAGCCAAGAGTCTCTAGCGGGAGGCCCCAATGAGCAGTTCTTC. Translated: CASSQESLAGGPNEQFF.

This clonotype was observed a handful of times. This chain joins TRBV27 and TRBJ2-7; 10 bases fit TRBD1. Germline-derived CDR1 and CDR2 are MNHEY and SMNVEV (reference sequence). CDR3 size: 15 residues. Unmatched junction bases numbered 4, after V lost 1 base and J lost 4 bases. CDR3 sequence: CASSLFRDRGYEQYF. CDR3 DNA: TGTGCCAGCAGTTTATTTCGGGACAGGGGTTACGAGCAGTACTTC.

The chain links TRBV11-3 to TRBJ2-1, with 9 bases lining up with TRBD2. The CDR3 loop spans 16 amino acids. V lost 5 bases to trimming and J lost 0 bases; unmatched junction nucleotides: 5. Germline loops: CDR1 SGHNT, CDR2 YENEEA. The CDR3 protein is CASSLASGASYNEQFF. CDR3 in DNA: TGTGCCAGCAGCCTTGCTAGCGGGGCCTCCTACAATGAGCAGTTCTTC.

The rearrangement links TRBV7-2 to TRBJ2-3; possible D gene TRBD2, 5 bases. The CDR3 extends over 15 amino acids. Trimming left V 1 base short and J 2 bases short, with 10 bases between. From germline, CDR1 is SGHTA and CDR2 FQGNSA. The CDR3 is CASSLDLASTDTQYF. For the CDR3, the DNA is TGTGCCAGCAGCTTAGATCTAGCTTCCACAGATACGCAGTATTTT. The full variable domain, completed using reference TRBV7-2 and TRBJ2-3, is GAGVSQSPSNKVTEKGKDVELRCDPISGHTALYWYRQSLGQGLEFLIYFQGNSAPDKSGLPSDRFSAERTGGSVSTLTIQRTQQEDSAVYLCASSLDLASTDTQYFGPGTRLTVL.

The CDR3 nucleotides are TGTGCCAGCAGCGCGTACCCCAGGGCCCGGGCCCAGCATTTT. This gives the protein CASSAYPRARAQHF. V and J are TRBV7-2 and TRBJ1-5, with a weak D call TRBD1 (5 bases). CDR3 length equals 14 residues. Germline V gives CDR1 SGHTA, CDR2 FQGNSA. Trimming left V 5 bases short and J 11 bases short, with 19 bases between.

This clonotype was recorded only once. The chain combines TRBV20-1 with TRBJ2-1, with TRBD2 identical over 10 bases. CDR1 and CDR2 from the germline V gene are DFQATT and SNEGSKA (reference sequence). The junction had 9 bases not matched to a gene; V was cut back by 7 bases and J by 9 bases. CDR3 length equals 13 residues. CDR3 loop: CSGVPSGRPEQFF. The CDR3 coding sequence is TGCAGTGGGGTGCCTAGCGGGAGACCTGAGCAGTTCTTC.

This chain joins TRBV4-1 and TRBJ1-3; possible D gene TRBD1, 5 bases. Deletions cut 1 base from V and 0 bases from J, with 13 bases between. The CDR3 is made up of 17 amino acids. From germline, CDR1 is MGHRA and CDR2 YSYEKL. CDR3: CASSQGRGPLSGNTIYF. CDR3 DNA sequence: TGCGCCAGCAGCCAAGGAAGGGGCCCGCTCTCTGGAAACACCATATATTTT.

In nucleotides, the CDR3 is TGTGCCAGCAGCCTAACACAGGACTATGGCTACACCTTC. This encodes CASSLTQDYGYTF. This rearrangement joins TRBV6-1 to TRBJ1-2, with D possibly being TRBD1 (5 bases). Germline V lookup: CDR1 MNHNS, CDR2 SASEGT. V gave up 6 bases and J gave up 3 bases, with 11 bases separating them. This CDR3 comprises 13 residues.

Turning to this clonotype: A junction boundary mismatches the germline segment, possibly from a read error. This chain links TRBV2 with TRBJ2-3, with D uncertain. This CDR3 has 13 residues. CDR1 and CDR2 from the germline V gene are SNHLY and FYNNEI. CDR3 nucleotides: TGTGCCAGCGGCCCAAGGTACACAGATACGCAATATTTT. Encoded protein: CASGPRYTDTQYF. Based on the CDR3 plus reference TRBV2 and TRBJ2-3, the full variable domain is EPEVTQTPSHQVTQMGQEVILRCVPISNHLYFYWYRQILGQKVEFLVSFYNNEISEKSEIFDDQFSVERPDGSNFTLKIRSTKLEDSAMYFCASGPRYTDTQYFGPGTRLTVL.

The chain has TRBV19 and TRBJ2-5, with TRBD2 matching 10 bases. This CDR3 spans 16 amino acids. CDR1 is LNHDA, CDR2 SQIVND, per germline (reference sequence). V lost 3 bases, J lost 5 bases, and 9 bases stayed unmatched. The CDR3 loop is CASSIGLAGEWETQYF. For the CDR3, the DNA is TGTGCCAGTAGTATTGGGCTAGCGGGAGAGTGGGAGACCCAGTACTTC.

The gene calls are TRBV7-2 and TRBJ2-1; D is unresolved. CDR3 size: 13 residues. Germline CDR1 reads SGHTA; CDR2 reads FQGNSA. V was cut by 4 bases and J by 6 bases, with 10 bases left in between. This CDR3 reads CASSSFTVNEQFF. CDR3 bases: TGTGCCAGCAGCTCTTTCACAGTCAATGAGCAGTTCTTC.

Only a few counts were recorded for this clonotype. The V call is TRBV30, the J call TRBJ2-3, with D perhaps matching TRBD1 or TRBD2 (5 bases each). This CDR3 comprises 14 residues. CDR1 is GTSNPN, CDR2 SVGIG, per germline (reference sequence). The V gene lost 0 bases and the J gene lost 5 bases, with 12 bases spanning the gap. The CDR3 nucleotides read TGTGCCTGGAGTGTCACGGGGCTTGGAGATACGCAGTATTTT. As protein: CAWSVTGLGDTQYF.

V and J are TRBV19 and TRBJ2-1; unclear D gene. The length of the CDR3 is 12 residues. The germline V gene encodes CDR1 LNHDA and CDR2 SQIVND (reference sequence). Trimming took off 1 base at V and 5 bases at J, with 3 bases between the two ends. This CDR3 is CASSIGNNEQFF. The CDR3 DNA follows: TGTGCCAGTAGTATAGGAAACAATGAGCAGTTCTTC.